Shown below are 14 T cell receptor beta chains from a single sample sequenced in a study of shared clonotypes between healthy human individuals. Selected positively for CCR7 and CD45RO-negative, naive CD8 cells excluded terminally differentiated effector memory CD45RA+ cells. TCRdb keeps only in-frame clones here, not all; method: immunoSEQ multiplex PCR. The sample has about 2 million clones; over 85% are singletons. Material: naive CD8+ T cells sorted from blood. All receptors derive from a man aged 18 to 30 in good health.

V and J are TRBV7-8 and TRBJ1-5; the D is unclear. The CDR3 spans 18 residues. V gave up 0 bases and J gave up 2 bases, with 17 bases separating them. The germline CDR1 and CDR2 sequences are SGHVS and FQNEAQ. CDR3 amino acids: CASSLARAGLRGNQPQHF. The CDR3 bases are TGTGCCAGCAGCTTAGCGCGGGCAGGTCTTAGGGGCAATCAGCCCCAGCATTTT.

This chain links TRBV4-1 with TRBJ1-1; a possible D gene is TRBD1 (5 bases). The CDR3 is 14 residues long. V lost 0 bases to trimming and J lost 8 bases, with 13 bases between them. Germline-derived CDR1 and CDR2 are MGHRA and YSYEKL. CDR3 residues: CASSQDWGVGEAFF. The CDR3 DNA sequence: TGCGCCAGCAGCCAAGATTGGGGGGTTGGCGAAGCTTTCTTT.

The genes are TRBV5-1 and TRBJ2-5; TRBD1 is a possible D gene (5 bases). Per the germline V gene, CDR1 is SGHRS and CDR2 is YFSETQ. The CDR3 loop spans 13 amino acids. V lost 4 bases, J lost 5 bases, and 12 bases lay in between. CDR3 region: CASSQQGTETQYF. The CDR3 DNA reads as TGCGCCAGCAGCCAGCAGGGTACGGAGACCCAGTACTTC. The full variable domain, in which reference TRBV5-1 and TRBJ2-5 provide the parts outside the CDR3, is KAGVTQTPRYLIKTRGQQVTLSCSPISGHRSVSWYQQTPGQGLQFLFEYFSETQRNKGNFPGRFSGRQFSNSRSEMNVSTLELGDSALYLCASSQQGTETQYFGPGTRLLVL.

In the case of this clone: The sample carries other DNA sequences with the same CDR3. The J gene is TRBJ2-7, the V gene TRBV28; TRBD1 aligns across 7 bases. CDR3 length: 14 amino acids. With 3 bases clipped from V and 0 bases from J, the junction kept 2 bases outside the gene matches. Looked up from germline, CDR1 is MDHEN and CDR2 is SYDVKM. The CDR3 region is CASSLTGTSYEQYF. The CDR3 DNA reads as TGTGCCAGCAGTTTGACAGGGACCTCCTACGAGCAGTACTTC. The full variable domain, with the rest looked up from reference TRBV28 and TRBJ2-7, is DVKVTQSSRYLVKRTGEKVFLECVQDMDHENMFWYRQDPGLGLRLIYFSYDVKMKEKGDIPEGYSVSREKKERFSLILESASTNQTSMYLCASSLTGTSYEQYFGPGTRLTVT.

In this sample, this clone turned up a few times. This chain links TRBV4-2 with TRBJ1-1; D may be TRBD1 (5 bases). The V gene's germline CDR1 is LGHNA and CDR2 YNFKEQ. V lost 7 bases and J 7 bases, leaving 13 bases between the germline ends. CDR3 size: 12 residues. For the CDR3, the DNA is TGTGCCAGCATCAATTCTCAGGGTGAAGCTTTCTTT. Translation: CASINSQGEAFF.

This chain uses TRBV9 with TRBJ1-1, with D possibly matching TRBD1 (5 bases). Germline-derived CDR1 and CDR2 are SGDLS and YYNGEE. The CDR3 has 15 amino acids. With 5 bases removed from V and 1 base from J, the gap between germline ends came to 15 bases. CDR3 amino acids: CASSPFGGTNTEAFF. Here the CDR3 DNA reads TGTGCCAGCAGTCCCTTCGGAGGGACGAACACTGAAGCTTTCTTT.

This clone came up once. The chain couples TRBV28 to TRBJ1-6; tentatively, D is TRBD1 (6 bases). This CDR3 is 17 amino acids long. Trimming pared 1 base from V and 7 bases from J, leaving 17 bases between. Looked up from germline, CDR1 is MDHEN and CDR2 is SYDVKM. CDR3 in amino acids: CASSLLGADTQNSPLHF. CDR3 nucleotides: TGTGCCAGCAGTTTATTGGGGGCAGACACCCAAAATTCACCCCTCCACTTT.

The chain links TRBV29-1 to TRBJ2-3; TRBD2 agrees at 7 bases. The CDR3 has 16 amino acids. Germline V lookup: CDR1 SQVTM, CDR2 ANQGSEA. The V gene end was trimmed by 0 bases and the J gene end by 1 base; junction bases not matched to a gene: 7. The DNA for the CDR3 is TGCAGCGTTGAAGATCGGACTAGTTTTGGCACAGATACGCAGTATTTT. It translates to CSVEDRTSFGTDTQYF.

The rearrangement joins TRBV6-6 to TRBJ2-3, with 7 bases fitting TRBD2. Germline V gene data show CDR1 as MNHNY and CDR2 as SVGAGI (reference sequence). The CDR3 totals 11 residues. The J segment lost 5 bases and the V segment lost 9 bases, leaving 2 bases of the junction unmatched. CDR3 in DNA: TGTGCCAGTCGCGGGGGAGATACGCAGTATTTT. Protein sequence: CASRGGDTQYF.

The chain recombines TRBV7-9 with TRBJ1-2; unclear D gene. Germline-derived CDR1 and CDR2 are SEHNR and FQNEAQ (reference sequence). The CDR3 has 15 residues. Trimming cost V 6 bases and J 4 bases, with 18 bases left between them. The CDR3, as DNA: TGTGCCAGCAGTTCTACCCTCGGGGAGCTCTATGGCTACACCTTC. Translating it yields CASSSTLGELYGYTF.

On this clone itself: The sample has other DNA sequences that encode this CDR3 too. The CDR3 loop reads CASSLGQGGGYTF. The CDR3 coding sequence is TGTGCCAGCAGCCTCGGACAGGGCGGCGGCTACACCTTC. V usage is TRBV13 and J usage is TRBJ1-2; 8 bases are shared with TRBD1. Germline V CDR1 and CDR2: PRHDT, FYEKMQ (reference sequence). This CDR3 is 13 amino acids long. V gave up 5 bases and J gave up 8 bases; unmatched junction bases: 7.

The V gene is TRBV5-1, the J gene TRBJ2-5; D is unclear. This CDR3 region has 13 residues. The V and J ends lost 3 bases and 0 bases respectively, with 6 bases between them. CDR1 is SGHRS, CDR2 YFSETQ, per germline. For the CDR3, the DNA is TGCGCCAGCAGCTGGCAGGACCAAGAGACCCAGTACTTC. Its protein is CASSWQDQETQYF.

J is TRBJ2-1 and V is TRBV29-1, with TRBD2 matching 11 bases. Germline-derived CDR1 and CDR2 are SQVTM and ANQGSEA. The CDR3 extends over 13 amino acids. V lost 7 bases to trimming and J lost 6 bases; unmatched junction nucleotides: 5. CDR3 DNA sequence: TGCAGCGCACTAGCGGGAGAACTCAATGAGCAGTTCTTC. This codes for CSALAGELNEQFF.

The V gene is TRBV6-5, the J gene TRBJ1-1; D might be TRBD1 (6 bases). The germline V gene has CDR1 MNHEY and CDR2 SVGAGI. This CDR3 spans 15 amino acids. V lost 4 bases, J lost 5 bases, and 17 bases lay in between. CDR3 in amino acids: CASSWGGLSGTEAFF. DNA for the CDR3: TGTGCCAGCAGTTGGGGGGGCTTAAGTGGAACTGAAGCTTTCTTT.